The present TCR beta chain was sequenced within a study of post-analysis software for immune sequencing data. Study background: Included among the disease courses, which were recorded for the cohort, were relapsing-remitting, secondary progressive and progressive-relapsing multiple sclerosis.

This CDR3 contains 15 residues. V was pared by 2 bases and J by 1 base, with 2 bases of the junction left unmatched. Notes on the study in general: Controls significantly exceeded multiple sclerosis patients in normalized Chao1 diversity. Patients used about 5 TRBV segments, including TRBV5-6, TRBV5-1 and TRBV20-1, more often than controls.

Points on this clonotype: What it binds is unknown.

Carried by the TCR beta cDNA libraries were unique molecular identifiers. Between about 1 and 11 million T cells gave rise to a few hundred thousand cDNA molecules. TCRdb itself ran the PCR reads through MiXCR, one entry per CDR3 protein. The sample includes about 760,000 distinct CDR3 sequences, 25% to 30% seen only once; the top ten take roughly 0.57%. The receptor's source is a girl aged 10 to 17 with multiple sclerosis. The sample consisted of blood. This chain uses TRBV12-3 or TRBV12-4 with TRBJ2-5, with 9 bases lining up with TRBD2. The CDR3 coding sequence is TGTGCCAGCAGTTTATGGCGGGGGGGCCAAGAGACCCAGTACTTC. This encodes CASSLWRGGQETQYF.